Given below is one T cell receptor beta chain in context. This entry belongs to a study of blood T cell repertoires in COVID-19. Looking at the study overall: The study drew acute and convalescent COVID-19 samples from the United States, Italy and Spain. Sources were T cells, B-cell-depleted T cells, or PBMCs; the material itself was cDNA or gDNA.

Germline lookup yields CDR1 SGHNT and CDR2 YENEEA. This CDR3 comprises 14 residues. V lost 0 bases to trimming and J lost 2 bases, with 7 bases between them. Under the authors' procedure: The authors estimated nucleated cell counts from reference gene primer amplification. This table comes from immunoSEQ multiplex PCR, and its TCRdb copy is limited to in-frame clones, with some not included. The V and J calls and clone size come from that table; D and trimming were worked out from the DNA. The sample yields about 26,000 clones, 80% to 95% seen once. This TCR derives from a human donor in a cohort sampled during active COVID-19. Material: peripheral blood. The chain employs TRBV11-3 and TRBJ2-5; D not certain. CDR3 in amino acids: CASSLDLQQETQYF. As DNA, the CDR3 is TGTGCCAGCAGCTTAGATCTACAGCAAGAGACCCAGTACTTC.